The 23 T cell receptor beta chains below were found in one sample sequenced in a study of OX40 agonist ivuxolimab in advanced cancers. Using immunoSEQ multiplex PCR, the repertoire was profiled, and TCRdb retains in-frame clones only, with some absent. The sample carries 85,000 to 100,000 clones, approximately 94% recorded once. This specimen was CD4+ or CD8+ T cells sorted from blood, taken in a trial of the OX40 agonist ivuxolimab. Receptors originate from an adult with an advanced solid tumor such as melanoma, head and neck, liver or kidney cancer.

V is TRBV27 and J is TRBJ2-3; 9 bases map to TRBD1. Per the germline V gene, CDR1 is MNHEY and CDR2 is SMNVEV (reference sequence). The ends lost 4 bases at V and 0 bases at J; junction bases unmatched: 5. The CDR3 runs 16 residues. CDR3 protein: CASSSLGQGSTDTQYF. CDR3 nucleotide sequence: TGTGCCAGCAGTTCCCTGGGACAGGGCAGCACAGATACGCAGTATTTT.

The chain employs TRBV29-1 and TRBJ1-1; D is ambiguous. The germline gives CDR1 SQVTM, CDR2 ANQGSEA. The V and J ends lost 4 bases and 1 base respectively, with 16 bases between them. The CDR3 runs 15 residues. The CDR3 DNA sequence: TGCAGCGTTGCAGCGTCAGGAGTGACGAACACTGAAGCTTTCTTT. Translated, it gives CSVAASGVTNTEAFF. The full variable domain, in which reference TRBV29-1 and TRBJ1-1 provide the parts outside the CDR3, is SAVISQKPSRDICQRGTSLTIQCQVDSQVTMMFWYRQQPGQSLTLIATANQGSEATYESGFVIDKFPISRPNLTFSTLTVSNMSPEDSSIYLCSVAASGVTNTEAFFGQGTRLTVV.

In this sample, this clone turned up a few times. J is TRBJ1-1 and V is TRBV25-1, with D maybe TRBD1 (5 bases). The germline V and J ends were trimmed by 1 base and 8 bases, with 20 bases remaining between them. CDR1 and CDR2 from the germline V gene are MGHDK and SYGVNS. This CDR3 contains 16 residues. CDR3: CASSELGAGPYGEAFF. CDR3 DNA: TGTGCCAGCAGTGAATTGGGTGCAGGGCCGTACGGGGAAGCTTTCTTT.

This clone was seen only once. The rearrangement uses TRBV5-4 and TRBJ2-7; perhaps TRBD2 as D (7 bases). Germline CDR1 is SGHNT and CDR2 is YYREEE (reference sequence). The CDR3 loop spans 16 amino acids. V dropped 0 bases and J dropped 0 bases, with 13 bases sitting between them. The CDR3 reads CASSLGGGAFSYEQYF. CDR3 sequence (DNA): TGTGCCAGCAGCTTGGGAGGGGGGGCCTTCTCCTACGAGCAGTACTTC.

CDR3 bases: TGTGCCAGCAGCTTATTCTTAGCGGGGGTCGCCTCGTACGAGCAGTACTTC. Translated: CASSLFLAGVASYEQYF. The V and J genes are TRBV7-2 and TRBJ2-7; the match to TRBD2 covers 9 bases. The CDR3 spans 17 residues. The V and J ends lost 2 bases and 4 bases, in that order; junction bases with no gene match: 12. Germline CDR1 is SGHTA and CDR2 is FQGNSA.

This clone occurred once. V gene TRBV27 combines with J gene TRBJ2-7, with D perhaps TRBD1 (5 bases). The CDR3 contains 13 residues. The V end lost 8 bases, the J end lost 5 bases, and 16 bases lay between the germline ends. Germline CDR1 reads MNHEY; CDR2 reads SMNVEV (reference sequence). CDR3 DNA: TGTGCCAGCTCACAGTTAGGGGTCAACGAGCAGTACTTC. Translated: CASSQLGVNEQYF.

The chain couples TRBV21-1 to TRBJ1-6. TRBV21-1 represents a pseudogene. This CDR3 spans 15 amino acids. CDR3 bases: TGTGCCAGCAGACGGAAGCGCTCCTATAATTCACCCCTCCACTTT. It specifies CASRRKRSYNSPLHF.

The chain employs TRBV18 and TRBJ1-1; a weak D match, TRBD1 (5 bases). This CDR3 has 13 residues. Between the trimmed V and J ends, which lost 6 bases and 10 bases, there was a span of 18 bases. Per the germline V gene, CDR1 is KGHSH and CDR2 is LQKENI. CDR3 residues: CASSVDRGSGAFF. In nucleotides, the CDR3 is TGTGCCAGCTCTGTTGATAGGGGATCGGGAGCTTTCTTT.

J is TRBJ1-2 and V is TRBV4-1; a possible D gene is TRBD1 (6 bases). Germline V gene lookup returns CDR1 MGHRA and CDR2 YSYEKL. The CDR3 has 14 residues. V lost 0 bases to trimming and J lost 5 bases, with 10 bases between them. The CDR3 protein is CASSQDQGPYGYTF. CDR3 coding DNA: TGCGCCAGCAGCCAAGACCAGGGGCCGTATGGCTACACCTTC.

J is TRBJ2-5 and V is TRBV7-2; D unclear. Trimming pared 3 bases from V and 4 bases from J, leaving 9 bases between. The germline CDR1 and CDR2 sequences are SGHTA and FQGNSA. This CDR3 comprises 13 residues. The CDR3 DNA follows: TGTGCCAGCAGCTTTGCTGTGTCAGAGACCCAGTACTTC. It specifies CASSFAVSETQYF.

This sequence joins TRBV5-1 and TRBJ2-3, with D unclear. CDR1 is SGHRS, CDR2 YFSETQ, per germline. V was cut by 0 bases and J by 3 bases, with 2 bases left in between. The CDR3 spans 12 residues. CDR3 nucleotides: TGCGCCAGCAGCTTGGAGACAGATACGCAGTATTTT. Translating it yields CASSLETDTQYF.

The chain links TRBV6-6 to TRBJ1-1, with no clear D. V gave up 2 bases and J gave up 3 bases, with 13 bases separating them. CDR3 size: 15 residues. In germline, CDR1 is MNHNY, CDR2 SVGAGI (reference sequence). CDR3 coding DNA: TGTGCCAGCAGTTACAGGGATAGGGTCTACACTGAAGCTTTCTTT. Its translation: CASSYRDRVYTEAFF.

J is TRBJ2-7 and V is TRBV6-1; D gene ambiguous. Germline assignment: CDR1 MNHNS and CDR2 SASEGT. The CDR3 sequence is 11 residues long. Trimming took 6 bases from V and 3 from J, leaving 6 bases between them. The CDR3 loop is CASRRDYEQYF. CDR3 DNA sequence: TGTGCCAGCAGAAGGGACTACGAGCAGTACTTC.

This clone has a single count. This rearrangement joins TRBV7-9 to TRBJ2-3, with 7 bases that match TRBD2. The ends lost 5 bases at V and 2 bases at J; junction bases unmatched: 13. The CDR3 sequence is 17 residues long. The germline gives CDR1 SEHNR, CDR2 FQNEAQ (reference sequence). The CDR3, as DNA: TGTGCCAGCAGCCGAACCGTAGCGGGCCTCCTCACAGATACGCAGTATTTT. The encoded protein is CASSRTVAGLLTDTQYF.

The CDR3 loop reads CASSSSGWSYNEQFF. The DNA for the CDR3 is TGTGCCAGCAGTTCCTCAGGGTGGTCCTACAATGAGCAGTTCTTC. The chain carries TRBV6-5 and TRBJ2-1; D perhaps matches TRBD1 (5 bases). The CDR3 extends over 15 amino acids. V lost 4 bases and J lost 1, with 11 bases in between. Germline lookup yields CDR1 MNHEY and CDR2 SVGAGI.

V is TRBV18 and J is TRBJ2-7; the D call may be TRBD1 or TRBD2 (5 bases each). Trimming pared 6 bases from V and 0 bases from J, leaving 12 bases between. Germline assignment: CDR1 KGHSH and CDR2 LQKENI. This CDR3 contains 14 residues. CDR3 nucleotides: TGTGCCAGCTCCCCCGGGGACGTCTCCTACGAGCAGTACTTC. Amino acid sequence: CASSPGDVSYEQYF. The full variable domain, with the rest looked up from reference TRBV18 and TRBJ2-7, is NAGVMQNPRHLVRRRGQEARLRCSPMKGHSHVYWYRQLPEEGLKFMVYLQKENIIDESGMPKERFSAEFPKEGPSILRIQQVVRGDSAAYFCASSPGDVSYEQYFGPGTRLTVT.

The genes are TRBV5-1 and TRBJ1-1, with D unclear. The germline V and J ends were trimmed by 0 bases and 7 bases, with 10 bases remaining between them. The CDR3 has 13 residues. Germline CDR1 and CDR2: SGHRS and YFSETQ. The CDR3 here is CASSLEQPNEAFF. The CDR3 nucleotides read TGCGCCAGCAGCTTGGAACAGCCAAATGAAGCTTTCTTT.

The V call is TRBV5-1, the J call TRBJ2-3; D call uncertain. Germline assignment: CDR1 SGHRS and CDR2 YFSETQ. The CDR3 runs to 13 residues. The germline V and J ends were trimmed by 4 bases and 4 bases, with 10 bases remaining between them. The CDR3 protein is CASSPPIADTQYF. The CDR3 DNA sequence: TGCGCCAGCAGCCCCCCGATAGCAGATACGCAGTATTTT.

The table lists this clone with a few counts. This chain uses TRBV7-2 with TRBJ2-7; D is ambiguous. Trimming removed 5 bases at V and 4 bases at J, with 9 bases between. This CDR3 contains 12 residues. Per the germline V gene, CDR1 is SGHTA and CDR2 is FQGNSA. For the CDR3, the DNA is TGTGCCAGCAGCCCCAACTTGTACGAGCAGTACTTC. Translation gives CASSPNLYEQYF.

The CDR3 loop is CASSLDGAAGTTYNEQFF. Here the CDR3 DNA reads TGTGCCAGCAGCTTAGATGGGGCGGCCGGAACTACCTACAATGAGCAGTTCTTC. This chain links TRBV11-3 with TRBJ2-1; possible D gene TRBD1, 5 bases. Germline CDR1 and CDR2: SGHNT and YENEEA. The CDR3 has 18 amino acids. Trimming shortened V by 0 bases and J by 2 bases, and 17 bases separated the two germline ends.

This rearrangement joins TRBV28 to TRBJ1-5; 7 nucleotides line up with TRBD1. The CDR3 loop spans 15 amino acids. Germline CDR1 reads MDHEN; CDR2 reads SYDVKM. Trimming at V came to 5 bases and at J to 10 bases, leaving 14 bases not matched to a gene. The CDR3 DNA is TGTGCCAGCAGTCCCCATCGGACAGGTTTTGGTCCCCAGCATTTT. Protein: CASSPHRTGFGPQHF. The whole variable domain, remainder taken from reference TRBV28 and TRBJ1-5, is DVKVTQSSRYLVKRTGEKVFLECVQDMDHENMFWYRQDPGLGLRLIYFSYDVKMKEKGDIPEGYSVSREKKERFSLILESASTNQTSMYLCASSPHRTGFGPQHFGDGTRLSIL.

The V gene is TRBV2, the J gene TRBJ1-2; perhaps TRBD1 as D (5 bases). Germline lookup yields CDR1 SNHLY and CDR2 FYNNEI. V was pared by 6 bases and J by 8 bases, with 10 bases between. This CDR3 has 11 amino acids. The CDR3 reads CASRRGYGYTF. CDR3 nucleotides: TGTGCCAGCAGGCGGGGGTACGGCTACACCTTC.

The rearrangement links TRBV5-1 to TRBJ2-1; TRBD2 matches 7 bases. The CDR3 covers 18 residues. Per the germline V gene, CDR1 is SGHRS and CDR2 is YFSETQ. J was trimmed by 8 bases and V by 4 bases; bases with no gene match: 21. The CDR3 bases are TGCGCCAGCAGCCCACCGGGGGGTAGCGGGCGGTTTCTGGATGAGCAGTTCTTC. It yields the protein CASSPPGGSGRFLDEQFF.